This is a list of T cell receptor beta chains from one sample in a study of regulatory T cells in long-lasting Graves disease. Each CDR3 protein gets one entry after TCRdb re-called the multiplex PCR reads with MiXCR. This sample has approximately 540,000 distinct CDR3 sequences, with approximately 12% found just once. The data also belong to a second study, concerning T cells in Graves' hyperthyroidism and ophthalmopathy.

Sample: peripheral blood mononuclear cells (PBMCs), taken at new diagnosis, from a patient treated with antithyroid drugs. These receptor sequences come from a woman aged 30 to 39 with Graves disease. The conserved cysteine and the conserved F or W are not part of the CDR3 here.

CDR3 length	J gene	V gene	CDR3 protein
12	TRBJ1-1	TRBV9	ASSVALGATEAF
14	TRBJ2-5	TRBV28	ASTPAGDRALETQY
15	TRBJ1-5	TRBV18	ASSVSTPGPTNQPQH
13	TRBJ2-1	TRBV5-1	ASSLAGIPGYEQF
15	TRBJ2-7	TRBV4-2	ASSQALGATGVYEQY
14	TRBJ2-1	TRBV6-2/TRBV6-3	ASRVRGGSSYNEQF
13	TRBJ1-1	TRBV18	ASSSLDHRGREAF
13	TRBJ1-1	TRBV5-1	ASSDQGGENTEAF
12	TRBJ1-3	TRBV18	ASSPGSSGNTIY
14	TRBJ1-2	TRBV7-2	ASSLMPAKGVYGYT
15	TRBJ1-6	TRBV9	ASSVEDRGNYNSPLH
15	TRBJ1-1	TRBV20-1	SARDHPGGVKYTEAF
12	TRBJ2-5	TRBV6-5	ASSYQWGGETQY
11	TRBJ2-3	TRBV18	ASSSDRSDTQY
14	TRBJ2-5	TRBV5-1	ASSLGPAGAQETQY
17	TRBJ2-7	TRBV7-8	ASSLASEFGREGDYEQY
13	TRBJ2-1	TRBV18	ASSRRRGQANEQF
11	TRBJ1-1	TRBV5-5	ASTGRTPNEAF
14	TRBJ2-3	TRBV19	ASSPGGRAGTDTQY
11	TRBJ1-2	TRBV10-2	ASMSGRLYGYT
11	TRBJ1-1	TRBV28	ASSFPGAREAF
14	TRBJ1-2	TRBV20-1	SARDRRQLRNYGYT
12	TRBJ2-7	TRBV13	ASSPYRVSYEQY
12	TRBJ1-1	TRBV6-1	ASRGTEVSTEAF
13	TRBJ2-7	TRBV18	ASSPGRGASYEQY
13	TRBJ2-1	TRBV11-1	ASTLGTSGINEQF
15	TRBJ1-2	TRBV9	ASSVEGTRKANYGYT
11	TRBJ2-1	TRBV6-2/TRBV6-3	ASSYSRANEQF
14	TRBJ2-5	TRBV27	ASSLSSGYSRETQY
14	TRBJ1-1	TRBV29-1	SVRGWDRGPHVEAF
13	TRBJ2-2	TRBV13	ASSLLAGGTGELF
14	TRBJ2-1	TRBV13	ASSRPTGTTYNEQF
12	TRBJ2-7	TRBV6-9	ASSYGEGPYEQY
15	TRBJ1-3	TRBV28	ASSPQGQGAFGNTIY
14	TRBJ2-7	TRBV2	ASSDPQGSSSYEQY
13	TRBJ2-7	TRBV7-8	ASSLSGRAGYEQY
13	TRBJ2-3	TRBV4-3	ASSHRWDSTDTQY
12	TRBJ2-7	TRBV3-1	ASSQASGAYEQY
13	TRBJ2-2	TRBV30	AWSQGVLETGELF
10	TRBJ2-5	TRBV30	AYDRGLKTQY
18	TRBJ2-7	TRBV6-2/TRBV6-3	ASRHRASGLAGGPSGEQY
13	TRBJ1-2	TRBV18	ASSPNAQGFYGYT
13	TRBJ2-7	TRBV11-2	ASSSIAGGRYEQY
15	TRBJ1-2	TRBV9	ASSVGPRVEGSYGYT
13	TRBJ1-1	TRBV27	ASIRKFTGDTEAF
15	TRBJ2-1	TRBV11-3	ASSLLAGGPSYNEQF
15	TRBJ1-1	TRBV3-1	ASSSRLGLTVNTEAF
16	TRBJ2-1	TRBV5-4	ASSLRGLAWSSYNEQF